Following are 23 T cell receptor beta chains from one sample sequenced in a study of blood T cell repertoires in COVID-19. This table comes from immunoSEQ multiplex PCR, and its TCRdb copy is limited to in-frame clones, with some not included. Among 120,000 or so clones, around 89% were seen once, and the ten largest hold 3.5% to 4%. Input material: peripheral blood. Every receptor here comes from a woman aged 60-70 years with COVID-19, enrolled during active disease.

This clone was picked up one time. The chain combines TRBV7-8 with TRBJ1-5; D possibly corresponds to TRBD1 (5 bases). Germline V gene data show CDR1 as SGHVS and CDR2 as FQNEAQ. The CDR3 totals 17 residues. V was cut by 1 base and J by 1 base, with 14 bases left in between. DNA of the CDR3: TGTGCCAGCAGCTTAGATCGGTATCGGGGGAGCAATCAGCCCCAGCATTTT. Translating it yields CASSLDRYRGSNQPQHF. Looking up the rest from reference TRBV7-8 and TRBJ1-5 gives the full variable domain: GAGVSQSPRYKVAKRGQDVALRCDPISGHVSLFWYQQALGQGPEFLTYFQNEAQLDKSGLPSDRFFAERPEGSVSTLKIQRTQQEDSAVYLCASSLDRYRGSNQPQHFGDGTRLSIL.

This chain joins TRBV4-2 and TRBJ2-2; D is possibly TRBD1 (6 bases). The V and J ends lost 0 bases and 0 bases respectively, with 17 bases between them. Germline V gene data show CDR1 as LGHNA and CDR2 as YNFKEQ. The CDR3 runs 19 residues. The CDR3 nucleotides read TGTGCCAGCAGCCAAGATAACCAGGGGTTGATAGCGAACACCGGGGAGCTGTTTTTT. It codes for CASSQDNQGLIANTGELFF.

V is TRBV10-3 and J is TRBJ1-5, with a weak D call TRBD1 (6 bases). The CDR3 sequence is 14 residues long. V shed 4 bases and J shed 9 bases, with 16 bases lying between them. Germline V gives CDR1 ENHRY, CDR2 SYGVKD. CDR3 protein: CAISGDTTLGPQHF. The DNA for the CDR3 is TGTGCCATCAGTGGGGACACGACGCTGGGGCCCCAGCATTTT.

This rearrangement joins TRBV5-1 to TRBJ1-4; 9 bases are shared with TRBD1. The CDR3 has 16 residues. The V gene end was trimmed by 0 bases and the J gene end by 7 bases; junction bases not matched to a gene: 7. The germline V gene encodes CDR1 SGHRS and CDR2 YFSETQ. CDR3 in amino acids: CASSLDVGQGTEKLFF. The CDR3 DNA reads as TGCGCCAGCAGCTTGGACGTGGGACAGGGAACTGAAAAACTGTTTTTT.

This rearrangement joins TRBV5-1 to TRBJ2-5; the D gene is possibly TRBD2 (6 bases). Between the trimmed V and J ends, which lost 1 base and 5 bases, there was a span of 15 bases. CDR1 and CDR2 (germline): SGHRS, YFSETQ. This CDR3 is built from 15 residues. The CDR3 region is CASSLNSGLAETQYF. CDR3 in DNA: TGCGCCAGCAGCTTGAATTCGGGGCTAGCGGAGACCCAGTACTTC.

CDR3 DNA: TGTGCCAGCAGCCAAGATGGAGGTTTCGTTACAGCTTTCTTT. The encoded protein is CASSQDGGFVTAFF. The chain recombines TRBV3-1 (or the pseudogene TRBV3-2) with TRBJ1-1, with D unresolved. The CDR3 runs to 14 residues. V was cut by 0 bases and J by 10 bases, with 15 bases left in between. The V gene's germline CDR1 is LGHDT and CDR2 YNNKEL (reference sequence).

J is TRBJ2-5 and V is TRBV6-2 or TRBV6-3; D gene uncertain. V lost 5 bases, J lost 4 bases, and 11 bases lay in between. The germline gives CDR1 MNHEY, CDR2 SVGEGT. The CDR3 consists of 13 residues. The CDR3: CASSALPRETQYF. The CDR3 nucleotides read TGTGCCAGCAGTGCCCTCCCGCGAGAGACCCAGTACTTC.

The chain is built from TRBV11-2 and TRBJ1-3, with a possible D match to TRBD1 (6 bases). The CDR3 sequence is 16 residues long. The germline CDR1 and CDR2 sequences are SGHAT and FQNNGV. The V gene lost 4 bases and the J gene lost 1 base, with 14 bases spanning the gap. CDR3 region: CASSSLTGFSGNTIYF. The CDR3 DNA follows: TGTGCCAGCAGCTCGCTCACAGGGTTTTCTGGAAACACCATATATTTT.

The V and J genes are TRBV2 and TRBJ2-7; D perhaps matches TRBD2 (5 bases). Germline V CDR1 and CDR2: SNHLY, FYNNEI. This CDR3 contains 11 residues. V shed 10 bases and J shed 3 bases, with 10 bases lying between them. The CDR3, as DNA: TGTGCCAACCGGGGAGACTACGAGCAGTACTTC. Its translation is CANRGDYEQYF.

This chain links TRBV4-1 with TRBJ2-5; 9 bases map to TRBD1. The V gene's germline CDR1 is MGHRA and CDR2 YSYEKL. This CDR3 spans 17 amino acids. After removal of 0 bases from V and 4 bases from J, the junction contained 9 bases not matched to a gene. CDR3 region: CASSQDPPGTGSETQYF. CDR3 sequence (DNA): TGCGCCAGCAGCCAAGATCCCCCCGGGACAGGGTCAGAGACCCAGTACTTC.

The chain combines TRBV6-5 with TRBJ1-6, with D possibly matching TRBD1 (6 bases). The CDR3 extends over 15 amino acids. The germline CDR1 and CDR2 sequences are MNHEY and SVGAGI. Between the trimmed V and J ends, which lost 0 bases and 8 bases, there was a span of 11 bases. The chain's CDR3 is CASSYSTGLDSPLHF. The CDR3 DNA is TGTGCCAGCAGTTACTCTACAGGGTTGGATTCACCCCTCCACTTT.

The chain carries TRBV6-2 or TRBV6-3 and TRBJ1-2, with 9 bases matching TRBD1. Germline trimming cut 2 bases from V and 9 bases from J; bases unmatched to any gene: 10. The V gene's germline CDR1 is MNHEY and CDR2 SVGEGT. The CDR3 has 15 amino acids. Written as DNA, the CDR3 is TGTGCCAGCAGTTACCTCATTCGGACAGGGGATAGCTACACCTTC. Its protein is CASSYLIRTGDSYTF.

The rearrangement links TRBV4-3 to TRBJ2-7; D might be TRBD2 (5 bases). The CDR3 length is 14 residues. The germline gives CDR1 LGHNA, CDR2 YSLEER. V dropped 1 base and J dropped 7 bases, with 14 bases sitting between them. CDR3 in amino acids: CASSQGRVSVEQYF. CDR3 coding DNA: TGCGCCAGCAGCCAAGGGCGGGTTAGCGTTGAGCAGTACTTC.

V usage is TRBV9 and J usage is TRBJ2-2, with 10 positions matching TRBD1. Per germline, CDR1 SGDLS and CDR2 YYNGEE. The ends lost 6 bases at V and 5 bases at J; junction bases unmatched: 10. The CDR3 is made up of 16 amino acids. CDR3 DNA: TGTGCCAGCACCCGGAGACAGGGGGCTTTAACCGGGGAGCTGTTTTTT. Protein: CASTRRQGALTGELFF.

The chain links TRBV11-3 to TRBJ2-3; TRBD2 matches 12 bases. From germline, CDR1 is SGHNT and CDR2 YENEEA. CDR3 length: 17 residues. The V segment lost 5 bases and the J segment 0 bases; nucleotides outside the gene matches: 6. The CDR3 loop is CASSDGLAGISTDTQYF. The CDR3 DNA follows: TGTGCCAGCAGCGACGGACTAGCGGGAATAAGCACAGATACGCAGTATTTT.

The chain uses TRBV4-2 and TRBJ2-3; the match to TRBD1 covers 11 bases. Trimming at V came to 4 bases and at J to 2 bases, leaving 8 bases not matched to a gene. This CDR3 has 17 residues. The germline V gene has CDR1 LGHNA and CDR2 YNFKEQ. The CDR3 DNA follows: TGTGCCAGCAGCCGGGCGGGACAGGGGGTGATCACAGATACGCAGTATTTT. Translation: CASSRAGQGVITDTQYF.

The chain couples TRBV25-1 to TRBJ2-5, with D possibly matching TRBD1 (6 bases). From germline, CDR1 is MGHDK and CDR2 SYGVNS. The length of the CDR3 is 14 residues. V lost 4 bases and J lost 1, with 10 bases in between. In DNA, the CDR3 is TGTGCCAGCAGTGGTTGGACAGCCCAAGAGACCCAGTACTTC. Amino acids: CASSGWTAQETQYF.

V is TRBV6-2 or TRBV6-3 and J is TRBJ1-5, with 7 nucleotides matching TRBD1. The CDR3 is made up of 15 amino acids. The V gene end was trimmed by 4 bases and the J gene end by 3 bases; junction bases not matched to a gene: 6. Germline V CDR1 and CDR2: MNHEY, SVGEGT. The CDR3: CASSLMGQPNQPQHF. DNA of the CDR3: TGTGCCAGCAGTTTAATGGGACAGCCCAATCAGCCCCAGCATTTT.

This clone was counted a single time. For the CDR3, the DNA is TGTGCCAGCAGCCAAGAACGGGAGAATTCACCCCTCCACTTT. This codes for CASSQERENSPLHF. The chain links TRBV14 to TRBJ1-6; D is unresolved. Germline values: CDR1 SGHDN, CDR2 FVKESK. Trimming stripped 0 bases from V and 7 bases from J, with 7 bases between. This CDR3 region has 14 residues.

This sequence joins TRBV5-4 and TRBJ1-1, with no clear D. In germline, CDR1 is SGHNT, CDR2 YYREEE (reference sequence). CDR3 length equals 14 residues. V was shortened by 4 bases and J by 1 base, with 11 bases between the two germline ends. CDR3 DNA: TGTGCCAGCAGCCTGGATCCCAAGAACACTGAAGCTTTCTTT. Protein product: CASSLDPKNTEAFF.

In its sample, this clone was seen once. The CDR3 DNA reads as TGTGCCACCAGTGAAAACACAGGGGGACTCACCGGGGAGCTGTTTTTT. It yields the protein CATSENTGGLTGELFF. The chain uses TRBV24-1 and TRBJ2-2; 8 nucleotides match TRBD1. Germline values: CDR1 KGHDR, CDR2 SFDVKD. The CDR3 covers 16 residues. The V segment lost 4 bases and the J segment 4 bases; nucleotides outside the gene matches: 7.

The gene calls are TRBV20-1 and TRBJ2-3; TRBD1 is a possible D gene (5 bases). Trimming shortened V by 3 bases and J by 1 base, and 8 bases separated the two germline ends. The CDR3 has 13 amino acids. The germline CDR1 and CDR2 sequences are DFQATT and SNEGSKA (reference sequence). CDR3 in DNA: TGCAGTGCTAGTGGGGCCCGCACAGATACGCAGTATTTT. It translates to CSASGARTDTQYF.

DNA for the CDR3: TGTGCCAGCAGCCAAGATCTCTCCGGACCGGGAATCTATGGCTACACCTTC. As protein: CASSQDLSGPGIYGYTF. The rearrangement links TRBV3-1 (or the pseudogene TRBV3-2) to TRBJ1-2; D unclear. This CDR3 has 17 residues. From germline, CDR1 is LGHDT and CDR2 YNNKEL (reference sequence). V was shortened by 0 bases and J by 4 bases, with 18 bases between the two germline ends.